This TCR beta chain was sequenced for a study of T cell responses to AZD1222 COVID-19 vaccine. Trimming removed 6 bases at V and 3 bases at J, with 20 bases between. Germline lookup yields CDR1 MNHEY and CDR2 SVGEGT. The CDR3 is 16 amino acids. Analyses pooled second doses at about 4 or about 12 weeks. Study conclusions and caveats: The peak T cell response came first, and repertoires were sampled only after it. Donors in the cohort were predominantly white British and more often female, and clonal diversity was possibly underestimated. Among spike-specific TCRs, nearly half reportedly target unmutated variant regions.

The method was immunoSEQ multiplex PCR; TCRdb's version includes in-frame clones alone and lacks a portion of them. The sample has roughly 180,000 clones; 91% are singletons. About this clone: Its antigen is currently unknown.

Sample: peripheral blood, taken 28 days after the second AZD1222 dose. This chain links TRBV6-2 or TRBV6-3 with TRBJ1-1, with D perhaps matching TRBD1 (5 bases). The sequence was obtained from an adult who received the AZD1222 COVID-19 vaccine. CDR3: CASSTSGGGGDTEAFF. DNA for the CDR3: TGTGCCAGCAGCACCTCTGGTGGGGGAGGGGACACTGAAGCTTTCTTT.